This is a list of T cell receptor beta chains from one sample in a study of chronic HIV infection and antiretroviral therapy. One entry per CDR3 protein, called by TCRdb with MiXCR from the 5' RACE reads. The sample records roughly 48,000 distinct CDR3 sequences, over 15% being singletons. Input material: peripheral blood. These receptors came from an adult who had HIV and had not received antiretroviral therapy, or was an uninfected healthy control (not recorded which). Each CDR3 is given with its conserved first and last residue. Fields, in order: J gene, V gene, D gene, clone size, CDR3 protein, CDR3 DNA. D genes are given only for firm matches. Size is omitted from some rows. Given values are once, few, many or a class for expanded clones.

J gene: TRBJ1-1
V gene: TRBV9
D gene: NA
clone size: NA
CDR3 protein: CASSVDPAHPAFF
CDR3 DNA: TGTGCCAGCAGCGTAGATCCGGCCCACCCAGCTTTCTTT

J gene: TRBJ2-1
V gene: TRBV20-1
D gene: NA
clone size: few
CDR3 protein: CSARETHEQFF
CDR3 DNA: TGCAGTGCTAGAGAGACCCATGAGCAGTTCTTC

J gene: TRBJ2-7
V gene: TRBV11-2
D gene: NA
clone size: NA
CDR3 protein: CASSPFGDREQYF
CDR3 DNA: TGTGCCAGCAGCCCCTTCGGGGACCGCGAGCAGTACTTC

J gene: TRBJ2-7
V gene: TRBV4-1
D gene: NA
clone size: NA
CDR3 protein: CASSQAGRKGYEQYF
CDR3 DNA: TGCGCCAGCAGCCAAGCGGGGCGAAAGGGGTACGAGCAGTACTTC

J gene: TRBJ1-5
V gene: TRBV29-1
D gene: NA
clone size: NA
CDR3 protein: CSVEDGGAYTQHF
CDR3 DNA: TGCAGCGTTGAAGATGGGGGAGCCTACACCCAGCATTTT

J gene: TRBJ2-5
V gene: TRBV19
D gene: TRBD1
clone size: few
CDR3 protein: CASSQSGTADQETQYF
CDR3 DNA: TGTGCCAGTAGTCAATCCGGGACAGCGGATCAAGAGACCCAGTACTTC

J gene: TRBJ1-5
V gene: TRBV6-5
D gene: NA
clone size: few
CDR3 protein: CASSSLQGNQPQHF
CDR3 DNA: TGTGCCAGCAGTTCGCTACAGGGAAATCAGCCCCAGCATTTT

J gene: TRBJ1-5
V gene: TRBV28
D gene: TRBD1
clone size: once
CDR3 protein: CASRADRLSNQPQHF
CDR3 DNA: TGTGCCAGCAGGGCGGACAGGCTTAGCAATCAGCCCCAGCATTTT

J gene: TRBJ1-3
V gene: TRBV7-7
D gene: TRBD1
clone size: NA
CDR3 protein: CASSLASTGGPRSPIYF
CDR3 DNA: TGTGCTAGCAGCTTAGCCTCAACAGGGGGGCCCAGGTCACCCATATATTTT

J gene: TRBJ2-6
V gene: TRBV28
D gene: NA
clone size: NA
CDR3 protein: CASSSPGSSGANVLTF
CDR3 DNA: TGTGCCAGCAGCTCCCCGGGGAGCTCTGGGGCCAACGTCCTGACTTTC

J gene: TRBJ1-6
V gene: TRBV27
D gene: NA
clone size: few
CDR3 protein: CASSFVGDTALHF
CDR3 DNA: TGTGCCAGCAGTTTTGTTGGGGACACGGCCCTCCACTTT

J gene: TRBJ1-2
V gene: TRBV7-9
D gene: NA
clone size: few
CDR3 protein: CAISLPGPLVRGYTF
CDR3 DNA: TGTGCCATTTCACTCCCGGGTCCCCTTGTTCGTGGCTACACCTTC

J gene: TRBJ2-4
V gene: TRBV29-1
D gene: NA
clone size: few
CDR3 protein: CSVEGSKNIQYF
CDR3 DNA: TGCAGCGTTGAAGGTTCCAAAAACATTCAGTACTTC

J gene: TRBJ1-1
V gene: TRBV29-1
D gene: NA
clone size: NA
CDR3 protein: CSVPPGLGNTEAFF
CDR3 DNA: TGCAGCGTACCCCCGGGCCTCGGGAACACTGAAGCTTTCTTT

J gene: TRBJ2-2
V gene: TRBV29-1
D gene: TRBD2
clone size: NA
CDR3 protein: CSSWGLAWNTGELFF
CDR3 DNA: TGCAGCTCATGGGGACTAGCGTGGAACACCGGGGAGCTGTTTTTT

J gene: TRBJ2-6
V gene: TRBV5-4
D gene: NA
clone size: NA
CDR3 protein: CASSLTVSSGANVLTF
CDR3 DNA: TGTGCCAGCAGCTTGACCGTCAGCTCTGGGGCCAACGTCCTGACTTTC

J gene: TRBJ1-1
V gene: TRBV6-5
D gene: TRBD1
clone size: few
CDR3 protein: CASSRGTGGTEAFF
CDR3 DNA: TGTGCCAGCAGTAGAGGGACAGGGGGCACTGAAGCTTTCTTT

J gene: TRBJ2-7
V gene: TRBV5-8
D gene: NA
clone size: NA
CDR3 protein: CASSQVLRGSYEQYF
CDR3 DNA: TGTGCCAGCAGCCAGGTTCTGCGGGGAAGCTACGAGCAGTACTTC

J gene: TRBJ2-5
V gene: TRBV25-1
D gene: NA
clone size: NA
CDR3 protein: CASSEIYGSFETQYF
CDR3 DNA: TGTGCCAGCAGTGAAATTTACGGGAGCTTTGAGACCCAGTACTTC

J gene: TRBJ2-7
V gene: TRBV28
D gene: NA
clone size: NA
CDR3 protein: CASSLLSRDPPGEQYF
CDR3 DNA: TGTGCCAGCAGTTTATTATCCCGGGACCCACCGGGGGAGCAGTACTTC

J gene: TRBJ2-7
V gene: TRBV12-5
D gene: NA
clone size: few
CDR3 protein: CASGLARDEQYF
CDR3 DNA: TGTGCTAGTGGTTTGGCCCGGGACGAGCAGTACTTC

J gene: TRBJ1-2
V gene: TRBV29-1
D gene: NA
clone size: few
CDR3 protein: CSVAEGWDGYTF
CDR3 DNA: TGCAGCGTTGCGGAGGGGTGGGACGGCTACACCTTC

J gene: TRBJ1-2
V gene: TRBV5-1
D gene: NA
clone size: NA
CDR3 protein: CASSLGGYSATPYGYTF
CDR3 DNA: TGCGCCAGCAGCTTGGGGGGGTACAGCGCCACCCCCTATGGCTACACCTTC

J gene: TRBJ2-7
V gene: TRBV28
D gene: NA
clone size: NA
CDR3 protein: CASSLGATIYEQYF
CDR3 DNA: TGTGCCAGCAGTTTAGGGGCAACGATCTACGAGCAGTACTTC

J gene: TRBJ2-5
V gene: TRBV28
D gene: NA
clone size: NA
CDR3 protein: CASRREGETQYF
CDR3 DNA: TGTGCCAGCAGAAGAGAGGGAGAGACCCAGTACTTC

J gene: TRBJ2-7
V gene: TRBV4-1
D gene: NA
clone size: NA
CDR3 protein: CASSQQVNYEQYF
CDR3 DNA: TGCGCCAGCAGCCAACAAGTTAACTACGAGCAGTACTTC

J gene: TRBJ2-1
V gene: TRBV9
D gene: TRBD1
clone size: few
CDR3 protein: CASSTGGSSYNEQFF
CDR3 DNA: TGTGCCAGCAGCACAGGGGGTAGCTCCTACAATGAGCAGTTCTTC

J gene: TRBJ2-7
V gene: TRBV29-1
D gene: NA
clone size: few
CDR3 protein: CSVGSGPAGEQYF
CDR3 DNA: TGCAGCGTTGGATCGGGCCCCGCGGGCGAGCAGTACTTC

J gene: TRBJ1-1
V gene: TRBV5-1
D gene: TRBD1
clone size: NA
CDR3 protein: CASKLDRENLEAFF
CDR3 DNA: TGCGCCAGCAAGCTGGACAGGGAAAATCTTGAAGCTTTCTTT

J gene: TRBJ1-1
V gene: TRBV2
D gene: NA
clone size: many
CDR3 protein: CASSVGLYTEAFF
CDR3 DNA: TGTGCCAGCAGTGTGGGATTGTACACTGAAGCTTTCTTT

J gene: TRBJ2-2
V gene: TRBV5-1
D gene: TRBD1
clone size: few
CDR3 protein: CASSLDPRGPNGELFF
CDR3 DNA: TGCGCCAGCAGCTTGGATCCCAGGGGGCCGAACGGGGAGCTGTTTTTT

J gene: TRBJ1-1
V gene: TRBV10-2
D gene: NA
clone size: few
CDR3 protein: CASSSGREAFF
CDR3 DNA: TGCGCCAGCAGCTCGGGACGGGAGGCTTTCTTT

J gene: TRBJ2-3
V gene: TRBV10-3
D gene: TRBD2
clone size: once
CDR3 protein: CAISDLSASGSLHTQYF
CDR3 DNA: TGTGCCATCAGTGACCTAAGCGCTAGCGGGAGTCTCCATACGCAGTATTTT

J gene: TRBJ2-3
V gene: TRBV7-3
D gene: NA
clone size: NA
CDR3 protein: CASSSRPRTVTDTQYF
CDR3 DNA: TGTGCCAGCAGCTCCCGACCCCGGACCGTCACAGATACGCAGTATTTT

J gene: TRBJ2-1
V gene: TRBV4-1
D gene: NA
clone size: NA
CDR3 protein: CASSQGVSPNEQFF
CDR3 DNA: TGCGCCAGCAGCCAAGGGGTTAGCCCCAATGAGCAGTTCTTC

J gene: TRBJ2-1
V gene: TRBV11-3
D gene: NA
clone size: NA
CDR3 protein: CASSPSRGYKDEQFF
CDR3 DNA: TGTGCCAGCAGCCCCAGCCGGGGCTACAAGGATGAGCAGTTCTTC

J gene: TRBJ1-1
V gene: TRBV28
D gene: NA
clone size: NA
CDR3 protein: CASSLGTPNAEAFF
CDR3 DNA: TGTGCCAGCAGTTTAGGAACTCCCAACGCTGAAGCTTTCTTT

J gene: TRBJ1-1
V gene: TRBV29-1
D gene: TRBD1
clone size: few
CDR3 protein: CSVEGTGGPEAFF
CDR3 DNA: TGCAGCGTTGAGGGGACAGGGGGGCCCGAAGCTTTCTTT

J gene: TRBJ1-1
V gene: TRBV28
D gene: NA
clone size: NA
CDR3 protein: CASSLQRGNTEAFF
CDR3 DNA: TGTGCCAGCAGTCTACAGCGGGGGAACACTGAAGCTTTCTTT

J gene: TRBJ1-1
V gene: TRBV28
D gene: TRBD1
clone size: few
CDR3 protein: CASSLTGGANMNTEAFF
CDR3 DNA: TGTGCCAGCAGCTTGACAGGGGGCGCGAATATGAACACTGAAGCTTTCTTT

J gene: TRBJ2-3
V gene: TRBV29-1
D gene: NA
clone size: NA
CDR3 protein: CSVGHFTF
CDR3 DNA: TGCAGCGTCGGACACTTCACTTTT

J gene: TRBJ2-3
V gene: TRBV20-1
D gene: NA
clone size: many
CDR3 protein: CSARSQPDTQYF
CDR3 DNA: TGCAGTGCTAGAAGTCAGCCAGATACGCAGTATTTT

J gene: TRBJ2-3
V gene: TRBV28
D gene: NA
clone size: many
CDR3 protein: CASRSRRRLADTQYF
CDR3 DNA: TGTGCCAGCAGGTCCAGGAGAAGGTTGGCAGATACGCAGTATTTT

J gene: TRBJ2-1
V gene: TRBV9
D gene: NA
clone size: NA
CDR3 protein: CASSEGDAYNEQFF
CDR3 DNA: TGTGCCAGCAGCGAAGGGGATGCCTACAATGAGCAGTTCTTC

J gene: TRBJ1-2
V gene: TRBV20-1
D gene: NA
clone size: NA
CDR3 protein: CSAREVGVVPYGYTF
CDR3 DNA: TGCAGTGCTAGAGAGGTGGGCGTAGTGCCCTATGGCTACACCTTC

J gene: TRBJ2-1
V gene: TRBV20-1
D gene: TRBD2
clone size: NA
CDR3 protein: CSARGSGGYWEQFF
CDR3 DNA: TGCAGTGCTAGAGGTAGCGGGGGCTACTGGGAGCAGTTCTTC